These T cell receptor beta chains were read from a single sample in a study of early stage breast cancer tumors. Repertoires were generated with immunoSEQ multiplex PCR, while TCRdb's copy carries only in-frame clones and drops some. The repertoire includes about 53,000 clones, about 93% of them detected once, and around 4.7% sits in the top ten. The sequenced material came from blood. These receptors were collected from a person aged 65 to 79 with breast cancer. Each CDR3 is given with its conserved first and last residue.

J | V | CDR3
TRBJ1-2 | TRBV10-1 | CASCGRYGYTF
TRBJ1-2 | TRBV7-6 | CASSPAGGGYGYTF
TRBJ1-1 | TRBV21-1 | CASSNQGVASTEAFF
TRBJ2-7 | TRBV18 | CASSLRDRGYEQYF
TRBJ1-4 | TRBV30 | CAWSFGGGNEKLFF
TRBJ2-7 | TRBV6-1 | CASSEAGSGSTDEQYF
TRBJ2-7 | TRBV7-2 | CASSPAGTGPYEQYF
TRBJ2-1 | TRBV11-3 | CASSPTGTASYGQFF
TRBJ2-7 | TRBV5-6 | CASSLVPTGQYEQYF
TRBJ2-7 | TRBV19 | CASSIGQRQYF
TRBJ2-1 | TRBV1 | CTSSPWTSNEDEQFF
TRBJ2-7 | TRBV19 | CASSIATTGPNEQYF
TRBJ2-7 | TRBV6-5 | CASSGGREQYF
TRBJ2-1 | TRBV19 | CASMVRGSYNEQFF
TRBJ1-5 | TRBV4-3 | CASSQAGYQPQHF
TRBJ2-2 | TRBV6-6 | CASSYLGEGGELFF
TRBJ2-7 | TRBV4-1 | CASSQESLAFRYEQYF
TRBJ1-6 | TRBV27 | CASSMDRGRSPLHF
TRBJ2-7 | TRBV4-1 | CASSQSGQASSYEQYF
TRBJ1-2 | TRBV7-9 | CASSSGVVNYGYTF
TRBJ1-1 | TRBV2 | CASRGRGGNTEAFF
TRBJ2-3 | TRBV6-1 | CASSLSGTDTQYF
TRBJ2-4 | TRBV5-1 | CASSLGGQGQNIQYF
TRBJ1-2 | TRBV7-9 | CASATAGVLKGYTF
TRBJ1-6 | TRBV5-5 | CASTRPWSSYNSPLHF
TRBJ2-7 | TRBV7-2 | CASSLRSERGSYEQYF
TRBJ2-1 | TRBV29-1 | CSVENPDRESYNEQFF
TRBJ1-6 | TRBV5-6 | CASSYRVVDSPLHF
TRBJ1-4 | TRBV9 | CASSVTGTGVEKLFF
TRBJ1-1 | TRBV7-2 | CASSPTGGLTEAFF
TRBJ2-7 | TRBV6-1 | CASSELGAGNPYEQYF
TRBJ2-6 | TRBV4-3 | CASSQDRQGAAGANVLTF
TRBJ2-5 | TRBV7-2 | CASSLRGAGAWGETQYF
TRBJ2-2 | TRBV2 | CASSRQGINTGELFF
TRBJ2-3 | TRBV4-2 | CASSREPTSGVTDTQYF
TRBJ2-3 | TRBV29-1 | CTIAGRGGTDTQYF
TRBJ2-2 | TRBV30 | CAWRQAYTGELFF
TRBJ2-1 | TRBV10-3 | CAIRGTHRPYNEQFF
TRBJ1-1 | TRBV4-2 | CASSQEWTGVMNTEAFF
TRBJ2-1 | TRBV7-9 | CASSPTSLGGNEQFF
TRBJ1-2 | TRBV7-8 | CASSLAVAGINYGYTF
TRBJ2-5 | TRBV7-2 | CASSLGPSGGAETQYF
TRBJ1-2 | TRBV18 | CASSQLGQSLANYGYTF
TRBJ2-1 | TRBV6-1 | CASSPTGGAYNEQFF
TRBJ1-2 | TRBV28 | CASSLPHRGGYTF
TRBJ2-1 | TRBV7-2 | CASSLEITGGRQFF
TRBJ1-5 | TRBV5-4 | CASSSGTGEQPQHF
TRBJ2-1 | TRBV18 | CASSQLAGPNEQFF
TRBJ1-1 | TRBV9 | CASRGPTEGSEAFF
TRBJ1-2 | TRBV19 | CASSMPGQYPNYGYTF
TRBJ2-7 | TRBV5-1 | CASSGTSGAYEQYF
TRBJ2-7 | TRBV28 | CASEGAGAYEQYF
TRBJ1-5 | TRBV4-3 | CASSQGVPGGRDSNQPQHF